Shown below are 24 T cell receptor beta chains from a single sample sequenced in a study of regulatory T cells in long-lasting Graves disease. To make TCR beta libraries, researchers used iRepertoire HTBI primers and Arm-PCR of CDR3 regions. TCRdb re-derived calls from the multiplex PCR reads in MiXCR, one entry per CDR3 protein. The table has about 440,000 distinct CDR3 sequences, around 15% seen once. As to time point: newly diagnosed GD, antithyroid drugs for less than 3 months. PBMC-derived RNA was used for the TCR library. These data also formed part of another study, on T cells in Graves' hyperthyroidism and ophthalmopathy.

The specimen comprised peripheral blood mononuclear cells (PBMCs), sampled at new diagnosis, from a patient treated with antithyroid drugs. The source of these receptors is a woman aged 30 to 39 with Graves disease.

CDR3 sequence reads: CASSVANFQTTEAFF. DNA for the CDR3: TGTGCCAGCAGCGTAGCTAATTTTCAAACCACTGAAGCTTTCTTT. This rearrangement joins TRBV9 to TRBJ1-1; D not certain. This CDR3 contains 15 residues. The germline V gene has CDR1 SGDLS and CDR2 YYNGEE. The ends were cut back, 0 bases at V and 4 bases at J, with 13 bases in the middle.

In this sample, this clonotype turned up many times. CDR3 in DNA: TGTGCCAGCAGCTTAGTATGGAGTGAGCAGTTCTTC. This encodes CASSLVWSEQFF. This chain uses TRBV7-2 with TRBJ2-1; D remains unclear. The CDR3 is 12 residues long. The ends were cut back, 1 base at V and 9 bases at J, with 7 bases in the middle. Germline V lookup: CDR1 SGHTA, CDR2 FQGNSA.

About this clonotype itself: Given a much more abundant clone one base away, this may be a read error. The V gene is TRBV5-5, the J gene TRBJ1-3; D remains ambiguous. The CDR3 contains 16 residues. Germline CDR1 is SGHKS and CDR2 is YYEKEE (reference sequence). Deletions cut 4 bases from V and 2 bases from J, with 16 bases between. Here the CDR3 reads CASSLGPRSAGNTIYF. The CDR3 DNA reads TGTGCCAGCAGCCTGGGCCCCCGTTCCGCTGGAAACACCATATATTTT. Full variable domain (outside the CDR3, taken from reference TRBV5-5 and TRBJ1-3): DAGVTQSPTHLIKTRGQQVTLRCSPISGHKSVSWYQQVLGQGPQFIFQYYEKEERGRGNFPDRFSARQFPNYSSELNVNALLLGDSALYLCASSLGPRSAGNTIYFGEGSWLTVV.

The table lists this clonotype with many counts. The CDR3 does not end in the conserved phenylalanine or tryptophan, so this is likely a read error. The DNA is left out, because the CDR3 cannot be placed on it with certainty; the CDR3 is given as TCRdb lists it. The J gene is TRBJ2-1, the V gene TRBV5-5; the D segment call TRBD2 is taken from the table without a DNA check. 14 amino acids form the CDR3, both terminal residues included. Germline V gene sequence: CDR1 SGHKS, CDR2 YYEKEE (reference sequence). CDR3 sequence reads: CASSRTGTSGDQLG.

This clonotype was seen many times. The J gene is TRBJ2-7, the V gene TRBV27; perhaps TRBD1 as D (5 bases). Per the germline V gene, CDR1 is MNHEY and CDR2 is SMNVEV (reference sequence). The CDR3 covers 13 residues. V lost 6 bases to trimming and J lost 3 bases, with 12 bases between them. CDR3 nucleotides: TGTGCCAGCAGCATAGACCAGGGCTACGAGCAGTACTTC. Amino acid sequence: CASSIDQGYEQYF.

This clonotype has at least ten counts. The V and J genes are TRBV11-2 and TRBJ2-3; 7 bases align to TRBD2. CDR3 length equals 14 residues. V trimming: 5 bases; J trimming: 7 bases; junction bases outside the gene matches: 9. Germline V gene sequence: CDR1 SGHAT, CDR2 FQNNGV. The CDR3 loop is CASSPRLASNTQYF. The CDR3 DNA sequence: TGTGCCAGCAGCCCACGACTAGCAAGCAATACGCAGTATTTT.

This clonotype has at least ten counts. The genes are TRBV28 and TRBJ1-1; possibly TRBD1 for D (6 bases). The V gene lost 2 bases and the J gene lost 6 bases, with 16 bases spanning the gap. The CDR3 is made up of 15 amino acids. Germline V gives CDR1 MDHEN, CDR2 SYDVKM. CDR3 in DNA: TGTGCCAGCAGTTTAGGTTCCCAGGGGCGCCCTGAAGCTTTCTTT. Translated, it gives CASSLGSQGRPEAFF.

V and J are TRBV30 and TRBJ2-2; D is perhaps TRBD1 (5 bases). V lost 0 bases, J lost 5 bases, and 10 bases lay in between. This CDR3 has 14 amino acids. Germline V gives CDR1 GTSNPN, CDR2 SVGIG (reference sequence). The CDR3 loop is CAWSVGARTGELFF. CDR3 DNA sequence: TGTGCCTGGAGTGTTGGGGCGCGAACCGGGGAGCTGTTTTTT.

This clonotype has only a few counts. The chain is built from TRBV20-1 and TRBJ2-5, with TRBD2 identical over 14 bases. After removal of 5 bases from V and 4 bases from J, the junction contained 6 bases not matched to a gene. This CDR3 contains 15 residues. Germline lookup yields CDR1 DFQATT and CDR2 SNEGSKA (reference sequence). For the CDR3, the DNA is TGCAGTGCTGAAGGACTAGCGGGAGGAGGAGAGACCCAGTACTTC. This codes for CSAEGLAGGGETQYF.

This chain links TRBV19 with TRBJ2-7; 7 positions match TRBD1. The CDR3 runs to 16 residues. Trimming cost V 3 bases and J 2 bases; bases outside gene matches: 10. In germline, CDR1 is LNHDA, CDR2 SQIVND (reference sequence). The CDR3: CASSIGSWDSTYEQYF. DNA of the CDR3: TGTGCCAGTAGTATTGGGAGTTGGGACAGCACCTACGAGCAGTACTTC.

The CDR3 DNA is TGTGCCAGCAGCTCCCCCATAGGGTTGGGGTTCTTC. This sequence encodes CASSSPIGLGFF. This chain links TRBV7-2 with TRBJ2-1; D ambiguous. The CDR3 totals 12 residues. CDR1 and CDR2 from the germline V gene are SGHTA and FQGNSA. Trimming pared 4 bases from V and 15 bases from J, leaving 16 bases between.

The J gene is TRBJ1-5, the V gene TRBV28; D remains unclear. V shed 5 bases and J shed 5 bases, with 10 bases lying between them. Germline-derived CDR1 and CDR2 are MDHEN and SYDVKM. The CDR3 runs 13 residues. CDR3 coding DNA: TGTGCCAGCAGTGCCCAAACGGATCAGCCCCAGCATTTT. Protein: CASSAQTDQPQHF.

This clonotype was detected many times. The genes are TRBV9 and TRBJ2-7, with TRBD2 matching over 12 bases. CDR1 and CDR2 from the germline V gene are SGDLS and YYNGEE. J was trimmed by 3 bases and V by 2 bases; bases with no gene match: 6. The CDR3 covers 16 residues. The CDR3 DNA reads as TGTGCCAGCAGCGTCTCACTAGCGGGAGGCATCTACGAGCAGTACTTC. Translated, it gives CASSVSLAGGIYEQYF.

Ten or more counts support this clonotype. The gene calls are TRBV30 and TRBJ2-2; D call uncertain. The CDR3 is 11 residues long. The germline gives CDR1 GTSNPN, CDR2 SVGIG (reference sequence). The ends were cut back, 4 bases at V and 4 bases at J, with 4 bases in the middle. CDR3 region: CAWTITGELFF. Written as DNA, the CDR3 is TGTGCCTGGACCATCACCGGGGAGCTGTTTTTT.

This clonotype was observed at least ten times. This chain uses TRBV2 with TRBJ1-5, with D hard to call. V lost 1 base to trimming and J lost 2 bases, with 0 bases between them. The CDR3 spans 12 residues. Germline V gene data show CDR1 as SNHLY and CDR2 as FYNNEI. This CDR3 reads CASSEGNQPQHF. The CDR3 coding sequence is TGTGCCAGCAGTGAAGGCAATCAGCCCCAGCATTTT.

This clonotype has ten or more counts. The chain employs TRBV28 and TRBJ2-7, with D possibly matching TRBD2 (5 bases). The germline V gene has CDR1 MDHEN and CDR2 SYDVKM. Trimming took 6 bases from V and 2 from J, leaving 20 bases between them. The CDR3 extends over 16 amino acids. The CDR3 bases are TGTGCCAGCAGGGCCCCGAGAGGGTTCAAGACCTACGAGCAGTACTTC. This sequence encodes CASRAPRGFKTYEQYF.

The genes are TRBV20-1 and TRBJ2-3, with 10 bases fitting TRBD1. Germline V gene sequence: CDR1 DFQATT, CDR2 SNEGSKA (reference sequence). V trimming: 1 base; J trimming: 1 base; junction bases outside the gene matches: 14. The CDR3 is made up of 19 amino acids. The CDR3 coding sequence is TGCAGTGCTAGAGTTGAAGCGGGACAGGGGCTAGCGGGCACAGATACGCAGTATTTT. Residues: CSARVEAGQGLAGTDTQYF.

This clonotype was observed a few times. The CDR3 DNA reads TGTGCCAGCAGTTACGGGACAGGATTGGATGAAGCTTTCTTT. Translation gives CASSYGTGLDEAFF. The J gene is TRBJ1-1, the V gene TRBV6-5; 8 nucleotides agree with TRBD1. Germline V lookup: CDR1 MNHEY, CDR2 SVGAGI. This CDR3 has 14 amino acids. The J segment lost 7 bases and the V segment lost 2 bases, leaving 6 bases of the junction unmatched.

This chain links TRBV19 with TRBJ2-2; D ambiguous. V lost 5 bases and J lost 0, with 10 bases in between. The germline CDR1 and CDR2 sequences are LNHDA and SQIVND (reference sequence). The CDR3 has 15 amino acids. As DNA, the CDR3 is TGTGCCAGTAGTCGAGGCAGTCCGAACACCGGGGAGCTGTTTTTT. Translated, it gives CASSRGSPNTGELFF.

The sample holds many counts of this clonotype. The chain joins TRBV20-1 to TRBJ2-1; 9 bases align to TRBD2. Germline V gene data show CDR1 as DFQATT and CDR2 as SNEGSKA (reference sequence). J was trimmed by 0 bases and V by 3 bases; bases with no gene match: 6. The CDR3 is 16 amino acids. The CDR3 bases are TGCAGTGCTAGCCGGCTTAGCGGGAGCTCCTACAATGAGCAGTTCTTC. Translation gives CSASRLSGSSYNEQFF.

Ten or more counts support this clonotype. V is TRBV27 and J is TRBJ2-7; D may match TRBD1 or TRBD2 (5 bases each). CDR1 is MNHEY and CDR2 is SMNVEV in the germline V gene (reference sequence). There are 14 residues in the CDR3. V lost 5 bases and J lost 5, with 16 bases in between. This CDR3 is CASSLRGFGDEQYF. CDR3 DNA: TGTGCCAGCAGTCTACGGGGCTTTGGGGACGAGCAGTACTTC.

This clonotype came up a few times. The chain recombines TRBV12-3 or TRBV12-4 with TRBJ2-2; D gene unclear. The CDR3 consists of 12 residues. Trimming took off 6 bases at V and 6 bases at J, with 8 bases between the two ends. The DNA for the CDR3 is TGTGCCAGCAGGCCCCTTGCCGGGGAGCTGTTTTTT. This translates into CASRPLAGELFF.

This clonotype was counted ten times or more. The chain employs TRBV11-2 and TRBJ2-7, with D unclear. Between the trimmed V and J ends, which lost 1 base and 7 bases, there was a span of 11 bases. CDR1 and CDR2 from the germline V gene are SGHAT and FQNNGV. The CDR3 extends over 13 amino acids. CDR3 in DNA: TGTGCCAGCAGCTTAGCCCTCCTAGTAGAGCAGTACTTC. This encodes CASSLALLVEQYF.

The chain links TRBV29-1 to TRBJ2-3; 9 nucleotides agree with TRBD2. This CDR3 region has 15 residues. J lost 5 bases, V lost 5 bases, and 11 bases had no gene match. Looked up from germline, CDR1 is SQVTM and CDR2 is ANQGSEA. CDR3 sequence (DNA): TGCAGCGTTACGCCGTTTAGCGGGAGAATAGATACGCAGTATTTT. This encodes CSVTPFSGRIDTQYF.